This T cell receptor beta chain came from a study of T cell changes during pregnancy in multiple sclerosis. Sequenced by immunoSEQ multiplex PCR; TCRdb stores in-frame clones only, minus some. The repertoire holds over 50,000 clones, with around 87% as singletons. The length of the CDR3 is 15 residues. CDR1 and CDR2 from the germline V gene are MGHRA and YSYEKL. Trimming removed 2 bases from V and 0 bases from J; junction bases left unmatched: 3. The sequenced material came from peripheral blood from another person, used as feeder cells. The chain employs TRBV4-1 and TRBJ2-7, with 8 positions matching TRBD1. The sequence came from a human donor whose cells served as feeder cells for cultures in a pregnancy study. CDR3 in DNA: TGCGCCAGCAGCCAACCCGGACAGGGCTCCTACGAGCAGTACTTC. It is translated as CASSQPGQGSYEQYF.